The present entry profiles one T cell receptor beta chain with its context. Its binding antigen is unknown. No base qualities exist here, and no much larger clone lies one base off it. TCR beta CDR3 regions were amplified from RNA transcripts. The TCR CDR3 was subjected to a first round of RT-PCR using the HTBI primer set and the Qiagen OneStep RT-PCR kit. A second multiplex PCR round built the libraries, followed by size selection and purification. Libraries were sequenced paired-end with 100 bp reads on an Illumina HiSeq2000. The source study handled its data this way. Raw data were processed with SOAPnuke, discarding reads with adapters, uncalled bases, mean Phred below 15, or no exact constant-primer or identifier match. COPE v1.2.5 was used to merge the high-quality paired reads, and each unique nucleotide sequence was defined as a clonotype. Clonotypes were aligned to IMGT TRBV, TRBD and TRBJ reference segments using MiTCR v1.1. Only V-J combinations with frequency above 0.0001, covering roughly 99% of repertoires, were analysed. The TCS score was defined as the ratio of F50 (clonal expansion) to E x V (chaos), calculated using BLOSUM62-based TCRdist between CDR3 peptides within each V-J. Welch's t-statistics and random forest reduced roughly 530 V-J features to about 13, which were used in a naive Bayes classifier (R e1071). TCRdb reprocessing: public reads trimmed at Q25 with fastp, clones called with MiXCR, in-frame beta chains kept. All rows with the same CDR3 protein become a single entry with the most common DNA and genes. TCRdb's processing, not the study's, gives the V and J calls here. For this sample there are about 380,000 distinct CDR3 sequences; roughly 14% appear just once. 20% to 25% of the sample goes to the ten largest clones.

The data belong to a study of T cells in Graves' hyperthyroidism and ophthalmopathy (dated by TCRdb to between 2017 and 2020). With respect to the entire study: Peripheral blood was sampled at the time of initial diagnosis, prior to any treatment. Prospective prediction of ophthalmopathy was tested in an independent validation cohort consisting of 18 hyperthyroidism patients and over 15 patients who later progressed to ophthalmopathy. After sampling, hyperthyroidism patients received methimazole starting at 30 mg daily, and ophthalmopathy patients received high-dose intravenous methylprednisolone. In addition, the study compared T-cell repertoires in thyroid tissue and in blood from roughly 6 Graves' hyperthyroidism patients. To identify TCR V-J signatures that set the groups apart, the researchers used a discovery cohort of roughly 100 patients, made up of roughly 45 with Graves' ophthalmopathy and about 60 with stable Graves' hyperthyroidism. The paper reports TCR Vbeta CDR3 sequencing of some 140 peripheral blood samples: around 45 ophthalmopathy, about 75 hyperthyroidism and roughly 17 progressor patients. The approximately 97 discovery patients were randomly divided into training and test sets at a 7:3 ratio.

Results the study describes overall, beyond this receptor: In validation, progression to ophthalmopathy was predicted by the model with 70.59% sensitivity and 72.22% specificity, a median of roughly 6 months before onset. Blood samples also contained most of the expanded thyroid clonotypes (frequency above 0.001), which suggests that blood repertoires may reflect thyroid immune responses. No statistical method was used to fix the sample size in advance, and group allocation was not hidden from the investigators. In cross-validation, a model built on a 13 V-J signature told ophthalmopathy apart from stable hyperthyroidism with over 85% sensitivity and approximately 84% specificity, and in testing the same model reached 80%/75%.

Hyperthyroidism patients were newly diagnosed, had a disease duration of under 2 months, and were aged 18 to 65 years. Any patient with an uncontrolled infection, another autoimmune disease, pregnancy or lactation was excluded. Diagnoses relied on clinical symptoms, serum thyroxine and TRAb, thyroid ultrasound and orbital computed tomography. For progressor patients, blood was drawn at the first diagnosis of hyperthyroidism, before any ophthalmopathy symptoms had appeared. PBMCs were isolated from more than 8 ml of fresh peripheral blood by Ficoll-Paque density gradient centrifugation. Patients classed as progressors first received a Graves' hyperthyroidism diagnosis and then went on to develop ophthalmopathy during follow-up. Trizol reagent was used to extract total RNA, and RNA quality was then checked on an Agilent 2100 Bioanalyzer. For this chain, trimming is 6 bases at the V end and 9 bases at the J end, and the number of junction bases without a gene match is 11. CDR1 and CDR2 (SNHLY, FYNNEI) derive from the germline V gene. Counted from cysteine to phenylalanine, this CDR3 has 14 amino acids. Here the CDR3 DNA is all that survives: 42 bases in frame from base 1.

The sequence links TRBV2 to TRBJ2-1; 7 nucleotides in the junction match TRBD1. Source material: blood. This clonotype was sampled from a man aged 25 to 45 with Graves' hyperthyroidism that later progressed to Graves' ophthalmopathy. The CDR3 corresponds to CASRPNTGAIEQFF. The nucleotides are TGTGCCAGCAGGCCTAATACAGGGGCCATTGAGCAGTTCTTC.